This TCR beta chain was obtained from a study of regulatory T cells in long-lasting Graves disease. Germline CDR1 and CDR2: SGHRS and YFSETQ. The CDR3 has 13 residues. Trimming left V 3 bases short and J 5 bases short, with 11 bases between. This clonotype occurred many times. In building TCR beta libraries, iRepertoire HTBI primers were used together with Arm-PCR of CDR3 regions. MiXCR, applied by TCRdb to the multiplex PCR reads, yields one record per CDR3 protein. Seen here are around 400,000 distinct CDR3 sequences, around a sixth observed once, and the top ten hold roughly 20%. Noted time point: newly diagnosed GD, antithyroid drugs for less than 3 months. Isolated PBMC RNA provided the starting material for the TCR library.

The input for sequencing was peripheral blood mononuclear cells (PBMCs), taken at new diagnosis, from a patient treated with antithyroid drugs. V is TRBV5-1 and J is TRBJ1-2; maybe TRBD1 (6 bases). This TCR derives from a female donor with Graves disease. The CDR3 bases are TGCGCCAGCAGCTGGGCAGGGGCTTATGGCTACACCTTC. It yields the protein CASSWAGAYGYTF.